This TCR beta chain was profiled in a study of T cells in Graves' hyperthyroidism and ophthalmopathy (dated by TCRdb to between 2018 and 2020). For the wider study: Peripheral blood samples were taken at initial diagnosis, before any treatment was given. To identify TCR V-J signatures that set the groups apart, the researchers used a discovery cohort of more than 95 patients, made up of under 50 with Graves' ophthalmopathy and some 60 with stable Graves' hyperthyroidism. An independent validation cohort of under 20 hyperthyroidism patients and about 15 patients who later progressed to ophthalmopathy tested prospective prediction of ophthalmopathy. For training and testing, the roughly 93 patients in the discovery cohort were randomly divided in a 7:3 ratio. In more than five Graves' hyperthyroidism patients, the study also compared T-cell repertoires from thyroid tissue with T-cell repertoires from blood. After blood sampling, hyperthyroidism patients were treated with methimazole at a starting dose of 30 mg daily, and ophthalmopathy patients were treated with high-dose intravenous methylprednisolone. According to the paper, TCR Vbeta CDR3 sequencing was carried out on over 130 peripheral blood samples, which came from fewer than 50 ophthalmopathy, about 75 hyperthyroidism and approximately 17 progressor patients.

The paper as a whole reports these results and caveats: In validation, the model predicted progression to ophthalmopathy a median of approximately 6.3 months before onset, with around 70% sensitivity and more than 72% specificity. No statistical method was used to set the sample size in advance, and investigators knew the group allocation. Most expanded thyroid clonotypes (frequency above 0.001) were also detected in blood, suggesting blood repertoires may reflect thyroid immune responses. A model built on a 13 V-J signature distinguished ophthalmopathy from stable hyperthyroidism, reaching over 85% sensitivity and approximately 81% specificity in cross-validation and 80%/75% in testing.

TCR beta CDR3 regions were amplified from RNA transcripts. The first round of RT-PCR for the TCR CDR3 was performed with the HTBI primer set and the Qiagen OneStep RT-PCR kit. A second multiplex PCR round built the libraries, followed by size selection and purification. Sequencing of the libraries was done on an Illumina HiSeq2000 using paired-end 100 bp reads. The authors' pipeline ran thus. SOAPnuke was used to process the raw data, removing reads that contained adapters or uncalled bases, had a mean Phred below 15, or lacked an exact match to the constant primer or identifier. COPE v1.2.5 was used to merge the high-quality paired reads, and each unique nucleotide sequence was defined as a clonotype. MiTCR v1.1 was used to align the clonotypes against IMGT TRBV, TRBD and TRBJ reference segments. The analysis was restricted to V-J combinations with a frequency above 0.0001, which together covered roughly 99% of the repertoires. A TCS score was defined as the ratio of F50 (clonal expansion) to E x V (chaos), with BLOSUM62-based TCRdist applied between CDR3 peptides within each V-J. Welch's t-statistics and random forest reduced around 510 V-J features to 13, which were used in a naive Bayes classifier (R e1071). TCRdb took the public reads, trimmed them with fastp at Q25, ran MiXCR for clone calling and kept in-frame beta chains. Identical CDR3 proteins give one entry, which carries the most common genes and DNA. These V and J calls are TCRdb output, not the study's own analysis. The sample yields approximately 600,000 distinct CDR3 sequences; less than 25% were counted once. The ten largest clones capture around a third of the sample.

In the ophthalmopathy patients, disease was moderately to severely active, with a Clinical Activity Score of 3 or more, a NOSPECS grade of 4 or more, and a duration of less than 3 months. Any patient with an uncontrolled infection, another autoimmune disease, pregnancy or lactation was excluded. Diagnoses were based on clinical symptoms, serum thyroxine and TRAb, thyroid ultrasound and orbital computed tomography. PBMCs were isolated from approximately 10 ml of fresh peripheral blood by Ficoll-Paque density gradient centrifugation. Trizol reagent was used to extract total RNA, and RNA quality was then checked on an Agilent 2100 Bioanalyzer. The CDR3 has 14 amino acids, counting the end cysteine and phenylalanine. The only DNA kept is the CDR3, 42 bases in frame from the first base. CDR1 SEHNR and CDR2 FQNEAQ are derived from the germline V gene (reference sequence). Trimming takes 10 bases off V and 5 bases off J; junction bases not matched to a gene: 7.

This clonotype showed up just a few times. The antigen this receptor binds is unknown. Qualities for individual bases were not recorded, and no much larger clone is one base off. Sequenced material: blood. Recombination linked TRBV7-9 to TRBJ2-1; TRBD2 aligns with 11 central bases. This TCR was sampled from a man between 25 and 39 years old with Graves' ophthalmopathy. Read as DNA, the sequence is TGTGCCATCCTTAGCGGGAGGGCCAACAATGAGCAGTTCTTC. Its translation reads: CAILSGRANNEQFF. Joined to the reference TRBV7-9 and TRBJ2-1 proteins, this CDR3 gives the full variable domain: DTGVSQNPRHKITKRGQNVTFRCDPISEHNRLYWYRQTLGQGPEFLTYFQNEAQLEKSRLLSDRFSAERPKGSFSTLEIQRTEQGDSAMYLCAILSGRANNEQFFGPGTRLTVL.